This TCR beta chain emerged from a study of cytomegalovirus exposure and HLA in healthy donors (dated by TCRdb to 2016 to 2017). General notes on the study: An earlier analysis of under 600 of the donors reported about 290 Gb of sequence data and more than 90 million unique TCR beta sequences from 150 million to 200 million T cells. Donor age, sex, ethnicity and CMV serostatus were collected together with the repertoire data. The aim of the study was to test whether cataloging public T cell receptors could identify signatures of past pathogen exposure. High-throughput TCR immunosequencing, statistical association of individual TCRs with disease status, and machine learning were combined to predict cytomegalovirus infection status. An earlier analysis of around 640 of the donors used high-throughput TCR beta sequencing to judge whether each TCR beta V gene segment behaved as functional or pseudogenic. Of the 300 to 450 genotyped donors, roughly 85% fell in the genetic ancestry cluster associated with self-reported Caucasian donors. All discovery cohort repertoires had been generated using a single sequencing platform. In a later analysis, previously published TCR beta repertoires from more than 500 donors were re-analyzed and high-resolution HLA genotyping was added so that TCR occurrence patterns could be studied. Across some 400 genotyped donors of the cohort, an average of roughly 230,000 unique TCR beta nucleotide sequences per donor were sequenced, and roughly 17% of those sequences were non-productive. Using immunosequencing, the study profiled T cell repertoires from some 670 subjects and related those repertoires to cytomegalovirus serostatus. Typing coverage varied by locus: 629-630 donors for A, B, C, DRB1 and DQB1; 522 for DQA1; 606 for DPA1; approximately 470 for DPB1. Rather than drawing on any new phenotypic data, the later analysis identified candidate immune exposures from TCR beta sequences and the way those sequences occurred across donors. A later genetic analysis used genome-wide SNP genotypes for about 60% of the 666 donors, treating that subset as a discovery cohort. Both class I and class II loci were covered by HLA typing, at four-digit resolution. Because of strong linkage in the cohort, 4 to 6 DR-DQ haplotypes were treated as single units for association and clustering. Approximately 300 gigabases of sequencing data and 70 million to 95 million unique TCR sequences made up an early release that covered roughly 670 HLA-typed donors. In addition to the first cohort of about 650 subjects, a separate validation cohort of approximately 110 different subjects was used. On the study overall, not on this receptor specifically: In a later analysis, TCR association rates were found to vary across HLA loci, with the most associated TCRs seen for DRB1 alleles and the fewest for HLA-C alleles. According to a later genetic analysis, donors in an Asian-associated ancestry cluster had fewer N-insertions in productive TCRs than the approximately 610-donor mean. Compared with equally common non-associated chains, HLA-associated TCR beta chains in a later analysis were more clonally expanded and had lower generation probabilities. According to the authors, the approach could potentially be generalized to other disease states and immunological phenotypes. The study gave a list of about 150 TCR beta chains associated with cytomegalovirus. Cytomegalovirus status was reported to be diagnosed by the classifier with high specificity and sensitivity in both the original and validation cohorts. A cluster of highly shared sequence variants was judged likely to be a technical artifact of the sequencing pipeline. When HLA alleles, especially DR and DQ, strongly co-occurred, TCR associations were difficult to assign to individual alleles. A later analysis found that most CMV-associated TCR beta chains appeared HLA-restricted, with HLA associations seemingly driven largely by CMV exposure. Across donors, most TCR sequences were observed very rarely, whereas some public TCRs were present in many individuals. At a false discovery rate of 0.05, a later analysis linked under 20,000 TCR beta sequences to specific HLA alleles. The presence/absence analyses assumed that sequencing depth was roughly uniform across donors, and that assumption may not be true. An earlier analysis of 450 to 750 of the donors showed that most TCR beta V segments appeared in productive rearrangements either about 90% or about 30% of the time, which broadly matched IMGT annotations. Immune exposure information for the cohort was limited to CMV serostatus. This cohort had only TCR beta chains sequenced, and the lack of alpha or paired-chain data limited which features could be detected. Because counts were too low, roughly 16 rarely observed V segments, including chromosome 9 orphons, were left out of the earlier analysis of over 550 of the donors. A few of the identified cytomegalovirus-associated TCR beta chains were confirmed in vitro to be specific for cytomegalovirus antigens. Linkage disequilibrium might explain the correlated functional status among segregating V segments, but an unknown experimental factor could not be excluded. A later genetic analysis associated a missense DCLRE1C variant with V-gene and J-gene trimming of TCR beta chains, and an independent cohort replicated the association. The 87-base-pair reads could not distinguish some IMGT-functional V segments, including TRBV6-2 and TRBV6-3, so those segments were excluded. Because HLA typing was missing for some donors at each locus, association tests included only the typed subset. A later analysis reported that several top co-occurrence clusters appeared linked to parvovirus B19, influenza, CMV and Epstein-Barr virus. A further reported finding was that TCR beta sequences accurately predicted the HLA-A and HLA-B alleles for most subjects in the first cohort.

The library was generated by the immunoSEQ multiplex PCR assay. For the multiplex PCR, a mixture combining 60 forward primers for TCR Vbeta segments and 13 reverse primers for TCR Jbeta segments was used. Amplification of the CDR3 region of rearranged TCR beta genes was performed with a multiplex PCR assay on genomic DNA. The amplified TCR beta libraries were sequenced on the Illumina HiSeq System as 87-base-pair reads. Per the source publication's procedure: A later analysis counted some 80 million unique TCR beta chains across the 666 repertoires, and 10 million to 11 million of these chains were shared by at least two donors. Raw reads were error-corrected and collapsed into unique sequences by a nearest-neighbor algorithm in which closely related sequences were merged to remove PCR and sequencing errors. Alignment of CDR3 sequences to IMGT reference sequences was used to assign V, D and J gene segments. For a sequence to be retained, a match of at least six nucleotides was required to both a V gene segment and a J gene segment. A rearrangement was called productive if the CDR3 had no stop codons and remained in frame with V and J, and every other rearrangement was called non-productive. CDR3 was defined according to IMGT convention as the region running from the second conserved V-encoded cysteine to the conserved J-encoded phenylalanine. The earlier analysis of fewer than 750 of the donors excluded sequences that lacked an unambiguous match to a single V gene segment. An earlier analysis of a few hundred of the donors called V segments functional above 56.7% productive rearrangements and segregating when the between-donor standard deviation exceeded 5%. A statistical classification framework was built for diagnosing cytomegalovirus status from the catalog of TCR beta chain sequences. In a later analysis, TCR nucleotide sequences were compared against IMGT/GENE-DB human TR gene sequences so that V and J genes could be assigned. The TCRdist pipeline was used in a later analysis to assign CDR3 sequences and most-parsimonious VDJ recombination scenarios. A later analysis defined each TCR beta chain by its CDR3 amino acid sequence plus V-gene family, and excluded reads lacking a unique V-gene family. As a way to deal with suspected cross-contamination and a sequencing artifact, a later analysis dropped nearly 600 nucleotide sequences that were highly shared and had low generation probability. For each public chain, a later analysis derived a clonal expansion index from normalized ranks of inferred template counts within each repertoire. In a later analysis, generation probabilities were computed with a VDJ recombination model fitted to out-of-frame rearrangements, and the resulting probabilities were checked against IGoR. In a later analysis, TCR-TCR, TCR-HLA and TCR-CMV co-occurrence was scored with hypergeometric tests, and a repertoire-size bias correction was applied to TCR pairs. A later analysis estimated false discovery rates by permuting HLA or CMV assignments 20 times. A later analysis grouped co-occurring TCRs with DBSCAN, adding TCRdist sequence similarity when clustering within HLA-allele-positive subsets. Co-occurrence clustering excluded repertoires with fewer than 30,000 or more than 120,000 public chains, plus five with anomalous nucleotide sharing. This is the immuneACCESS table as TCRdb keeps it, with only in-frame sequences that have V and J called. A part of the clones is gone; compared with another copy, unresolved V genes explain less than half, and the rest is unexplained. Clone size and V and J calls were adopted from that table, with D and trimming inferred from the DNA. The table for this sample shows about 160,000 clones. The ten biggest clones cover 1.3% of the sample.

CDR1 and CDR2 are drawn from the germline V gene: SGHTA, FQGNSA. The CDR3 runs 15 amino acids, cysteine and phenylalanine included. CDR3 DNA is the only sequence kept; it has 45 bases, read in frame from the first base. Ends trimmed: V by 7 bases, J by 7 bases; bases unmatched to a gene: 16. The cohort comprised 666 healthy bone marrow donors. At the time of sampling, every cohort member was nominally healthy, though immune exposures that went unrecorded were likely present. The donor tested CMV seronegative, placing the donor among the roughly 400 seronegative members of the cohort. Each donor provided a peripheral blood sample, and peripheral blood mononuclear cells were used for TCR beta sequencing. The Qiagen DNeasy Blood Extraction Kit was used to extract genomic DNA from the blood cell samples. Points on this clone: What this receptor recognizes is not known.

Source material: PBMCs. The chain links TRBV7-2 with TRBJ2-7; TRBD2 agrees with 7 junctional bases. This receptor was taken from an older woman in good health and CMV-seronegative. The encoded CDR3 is CASTPRAGGSREQYF. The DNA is TGTGCCAGCACCCCTAGGGCCGGGGGGTCGAGGGAGCAGTACTTC.